Following are 9 T cell receptor beta chains from one sample sequenced in a study of blood T cell repertoires in COVID-19. Profiling relied on immunoSEQ multiplex PCR, and the TCRdb table lists in-frame clones only, not all of them. The sample yields fewer than 100,000 clones, 75% to 85% seen once. What was sequenced was peripheral blood. The receptors shown here come from a human donor in a cohort sampled during active COVID-19.

The CDR3 bases are TGTGCCAGCAGCAAGACTCTTGGGGGGGGAAACACCATATATTTT. Protein sequence: CASSKTLGGGNTIYF. The rearrangement links TRBV28 to TRBJ1-3; possible D gene TRBD1, 5 bases. The V and J ends lost 6 bases and 4 bases respectively, with 16 bases between them. The germline gives CDR1 MDHEN, CDR2 SYDVKM. The CDR3 contains 15 residues.

The chain uses TRBV5-8 and TRBJ2-7; D might be TRBD2 (5 bases). Germline V gene lookup returns CDR1 SGHTS and CDR2 YDEGEE. V was pared by 6 bases and J by 1 base, with 14 bases between. The CDR3 has 14 residues. The CDR3 loop reads CASTGVPRSYEQYF. The CDR3 DNA sequence: TGTGCCAGCACCGGGGTCCCCCGGTCCTACGAGCAGTACTTC.

The gene calls are TRBV28 and TRBJ1-1; maybe TRBD1 (5 bases). The V end lost 6 bases, the J end lost 6 bases, and 17 bases lay between the germline ends. The CDR3 is made up of 14 amino acids. The germline gives CDR1 MDHEN, CDR2 SYDVKM. This CDR3 reads CASSQYPGVPEAFF. CDR3 bases: TGTGCCAGCAGCCAATACCCGGGGGTTCCTGAAGCTTTCTTT. Filled out from reference TRBV28 and TRBJ1-1, the complete variable domain reads DVKVTQSSRYLVKRTGEKVFLECVQDMDHENMFWYRQDPGLGLRLIYFSYDVKMKEKGDIPEGYSVSREKKERFSLILESASTNQTSMYLCASSQYPGVPEAFFGQGTRLTVV.

The chain employs TRBV6-5 and TRBJ2-1; 11 nucleotides match TRBD2. J gave up 10 bases and V 4 bases, and 12 bases lay outside the gene matches. CDR1 MNHEY and CDR2 SVGAGI come from the germline V gene. There are 16 residues in the CDR3. Written as DNA, the CDR3 is TGTGCCAGCAGTTTACGAAATAGCGGGGGGGTCACCGAGCAGTTCTTC. This translates into CASSLRNSGGVTEQFF.

This clone was found a few times. The genes are TRBV5-4 and TRBJ2-5, with 8 positions matching TRBD2. Germline trimming cut 2 bases from V and 5 bases from J; bases unmatched to any gene: 5. The CDR3 extends over 14 amino acids. CDR1 is SGHNT, CDR2 YYREEE, per germline (reference sequence). CDR3 in DNA: TGTGCCAGCAGCTTACCGGGGGGGCGGGAGACCCAGTACTTC. It encodes CASSLPGGRETQYF.

V usage is TRBV7-2 and J usage is TRBJ1-3; TRBD1 agrees at 7 bases. Germline-derived CDR1 and CDR2 are SGHTA and FQGNSA. Trimming at V came to 5 bases and at J to 6 bases, leaving 16 bases not matched to a gene. The CDR3 runs 17 residues. The CDR3 spells CASSRRGQGVTKNTIYF. CDR3 sequence (DNA): TGTGCCAGCAGCCGGCGCGGTCAGGGGGTAACTAAAAACACCATATATTTT.

This clone was found once. The chain recombines TRBV18 with TRBJ2-7; 7 nucleotides line up with TRBD1. The J segment lost 4 bases and the V segment lost 3 bases, leaving 6 bases of the junction unmatched. Germline V gene lookup returns CDR1 KGHSH and CDR2 LQKENI. The CDR3 is made up of 14 amino acids. The CDR3 nucleotides read TGTGCCAGCTCACCTACGGACAGGCGGTACGAGCAGTACTTC. Its protein product is CASSPTDRRYEQYF.

This clone showed up just once. This rearrangement joins TRBV6-6 to TRBJ2-5; possibly TRBD2 for D (6 bases). V was clipped by 5 bases and J by 8 bases, with 12 bases between them. Germline V CDR1 and CDR2: MNHNY, SVGAGI (reference sequence). The CDR3 is 12 amino acids. The CDR3 sequence: CASSAGAGTQYF. The DNA for the CDR3 is TGTGCCAGCAGTGCGGGCGCGGGAACCCAGTACTTC.

This clone was observed once. The genes are TRBV30 and TRBJ2-7; 7 bases are shared with TRBD1. Germline-derived CDR1 and CDR2 are GTSNPN and SVGIG (reference sequence). The CDR3 extends over 14 amino acids. J gave up 12 bases and V 5 bases, and 19 bases lay outside the gene matches. This chain's CDR3 is CAWGKGQPSTLGYF. In DNA form, the CDR3 reads TGTGCCTGGGGAAAGGGACAGCCTTCGACTTTAGGGTACTTC.